This T cell receptor beta chain stems from a study of blood T cell repertoires in COVID-19. Overall study: Nucleic acid was either cDNA or gDNA, and it came from T cells, B-cell-depleted T cells, or PBMCs.

With 6 bases removed from V and 1 base from J, the gap between germline ends came to 9 bases. The CDR3 length is 13 residues. Germline V CDR1 and CDR2: KGHSH, LQKENI. Authors' data handling: From reference gene primer amplification, estimates of nucleated cell counts were derived. The data were produced by immunoSEQ multiplex PCR, yet TCRdb's version contains in-frame clones alone and is incomplete. V and J calls and clone size are those listed in that table; D and trimming were worked out from the DNA. The sample consists of approximately 250,000 clones, 86% of them appearing once. This clonotype was obtained from a woman aged 60-70 years who had recovered from COVID-19. Sample: peripheral blood. The chain links TRBV18 to TRBJ1-1, with D possibly TRBD1 on 5 matching bases. Here the CDR3 reads CASSPGGNTEAFF. Written as DNA, the CDR3 is TGTGCCAGCTCCCCCGGGGGGAACACTGAAGCTTTCTTT.